Listed below are T cell receptor beta chains from one sample, sequenced in a study of CD8 T cell repertoires and HIV-1 epitope variants. Measured with immunoSEQ multiplex PCR; TCRdb has only the in-frame clones, and not every one. This table has about 5,600 clones, roughly two thirds appearing once. Their antigen targets remain unknown. The sequencing input was cultured CD8+ T cells derived from PBMCs. The receptors derive from a male donor with HIV. CDR3s include the opening cysteine and the closing phenylalanine or tryptophan. The D gene is left open where the match is weak. Clone size is not always given. Where it is, it says once, few, many or a class for expanded clones.

v_gene	abundance	d_gene	j_gene	len	CDR3nt	CDR3aa
TRBV19	.	.	TRBJ1-1	15	TGTGCCAGTAGTATCCACTTGGGGGTTGGCACTGAAGCTTTCTTT	CASSIHLGVGTEAFF
TRBV6-1	few	.	TRBJ2-6	18	TGTGCCAGCAGTGAAGCGACGAGGGTGACAGGCACTGCCAACGTCCTGACTTTC	CASSEATRVTGTANVLTF
TRBV7-3	.	TRBD1	TRBJ2-1	15	TGTGCCAGCAGCTTGAGGACAGGGACGGACAATGAGCAGTTCTTC	CASSLRTGTDNEQFF
TRBV5-1	.	.	TRBJ2-1	16	TGCGCCAGCAGCCAGCAAGGGCCCGGTGGGTACAATGAGCAGTTCTTC	CASSQQGPGGYNEQFF
TRBV7-2	.	TRBD2	TRBJ2-6	18	TGTGCCAGCAGCTTAGTGACTAGCGGGAGCTCTGGGGCCAACGTCCTGACTTTC	CASSLVTSGSSGANVLTF
TRBV5-6	.	TRBD1	TRBJ1-4	15	TGTGCCAGCAGCTTGTTGACAGGGCCGGCTGAAAAACTGTTTTTT	CASSLLTGPAEKLFF
TRBV9	.	.	TRBJ1-4	15	TGTGCCAGCAGCCCCGCCGGGGCAACTAATGAAAAACTGTTTTTT	CASSPAGATNEKLFF
TRBV28	.	.	TRBJ2-3	15	TGTGCCAGCAGTTTAATGTCAGGGAGCACAGATACGCAGTATTTT	CASSLMSGSTDTQYF
TRBV6-1	few	TRBD2	TRBJ2-1	15	TGTGCCAGCAGTGAAAAAGCGGGGGGGCACAATGAGCAGTTCTTC	CASSEKAGGHNEQFF
TRBV11-1	.	TRBD1	TRBJ2-7	14	TGTGCCAGCAGCCCGAGGGACAGGGATGTCGAGCAGTACTTC	CASSPRDRDVEQYF
TRBV5-5	.	TRBD1	TRBJ2-7	14	TGTGCCAGCAGCTCTCAGGGGGTTGCTGGCGAGCAGTACTTC	CASSSQGVAGEQYF
TRBV5-1	.	.	TRBJ1-1	14	TGCGCCAGCAGCTTTGGGTGGGAGAACACTGAAGCTTTCTTT	CASSFGWENTEAFF
TRBV27	.	.	TRBJ2-3	11	TGTGCCAGCAGATACACAGATACGCAGTATTTT	CASRYTDTQYF
TRBV28	.	TRBD2	TRBJ2-7	17	TGTGCCAGCAGTTTAGGACTAGCGGGAGAAAGTTGGTACGAGCAGTACTTC	CASSLGLAGESWYEQYF
TRBV10-3	.	.	TRBJ2-7	12	TGTGCCGTCAGAAACCAGCCCTACGAGCAGTACTTC	CAVRNQPYEQYF
TRBV29-1	once	.	TRBJ1-1	12	TGCAGCCACCTGGAAGATAACACTGAAGCTTTCTTT	CSHLEDNTEAFF
TRBV4-3	.	.	TRBJ2-7	16	TGCGCCAGCAGCCAAGATTGGGGACCCCTGGACTACGAGCAGTACTTC	CASSQDWGPLDYEQYF
TRBV19	.	.	TRBJ2-1	13	TGTGCCAGTAGTATGCCTACTTACAATGAGCAGTTCTTC	CASSMPTYNEQFF
TRBV5-4	.	.	TRBJ2-7	15	TGTGCCAGCAGCCAAACTGGGGCCAGCTCCTACGAGCAGTACTTC	CASSQTGASSYEQYF
TRBV5-6	.	.	TRBJ2-1	12	TGTGCCAGCAGCTCTATCCAAAATCAGCAGTTCTTC	CASSSIQNQQFF
TRBV11-2	.	.	TRBJ2-7	14	TGTGCCAGCAGCTCTGGAGGGGTAGTTTACGAGCAGTACTTC	CASSSGGVVYEQYF
TRBV9	.	.	TRBJ1-2	14	TGTGCCAGCAGCGCCGGACGCCAAAACTATGGCTACACCTTC	CASSAGRQNYGYTF
TRBV27	few	.	TRBJ1-1	14	TGTGCCAGCACCTCCTTGACAGTGAACACTGAAGCTTTCTTT	CASTSLTVNTEAFF
TRBV19	.	.	TRBJ2-2	13	TGTGCCAGCACGGACAGGAACACCGGGGAGCTGTTTTTT	CASTDRNTGELFF